The 18 T cell receptor beta chains given below trace back to one sample, sequenced in a study of T cells in Graves' hyperthyroidism and ophthalmopathy (dated by TCRdb to between 2018 and 2021). Receptor libraries were prepared by multiplex PCR. Sequencing instrument: Illumina HiSeq 2000. TCR beta CDR3 regions were amplified from RNA transcripts. For the first round of RT-PCR on the TCR CDR3, the HTBI primer set was used together with the Qiagen OneStep RT-PCR kit. Through fastp at Q25 and MiXCR, TCRdb rebuilt clones from the public reads, retaining in-frame beta chains. CDR3 protein duplicates are merged, each entry listing the most common genes and DNA. This sample lists fewer than 250,000 distinct CDR3 sequences; less than 20% were detected once. The ten largest clones take up 28% of the sample. Material: blood. Source of these receptors: a woman aged 18-30 years with Graves' ophthalmopathy.

This clonotype came up many times. The rearrangement links TRBV5-1 to TRBJ2-7, with 8 bases matching TRBD2. V lost 4 bases, J lost 5 bases, and 11 bases stayed unmatched. Germline lookup yields CDR1 SGHRS and CDR2 YFSETQ. CDR3 size: 15 residues. Written as DNA, the CDR3 is TGCGCCAGCAGCCCCTCGGGGGGGCGAGGAGACGAGCAGTACTTC. Translating it yields CASSPSGGRGDEQYF. Filled out from reference TRBV5-1 and TRBJ2-7, the complete variable domain reads KAGVTQTPRYLIKTRGQQVTLSCSPISGHRSVSWYQQTPGQGLQFLFEYFSETQRNKGNFPGRFSGRQFSNSRSEMNVSTLELGDSALYLCASSPSGGRGDEQYFGPGTRLTVT.

The chain links TRBV6-1 to TRBJ2-2, with 11 bases aligning to TRBD2. Germline V gene sequence: CDR1 MNHNS, CDR2 SASEGT. Trimming cost V 5 bases and J 3 bases; bases outside gene matches: 11. The CDR3 loop spans 18 amino acids. In DNA, the CDR3 is TGTGCCAGCAGTAAGGCGGTAGCGGGAGGGGGGGACACCGGGGAGCTGTTTTTT. Residues: CASSKAVAGGGDTGELFF.

This clonotype was counted at least ten times. The chain uses TRBV10-2 and TRBJ1-1; D gene uncertain. The germline V gene has CDR1 WSHSY and CDR2 SAAADI. The V and J ends lost 6 bases and 5 bases respectively, with 7 bases between them. CDR3 length equals 11 residues. The CDR3 sequence: CASRHSTEAFF. In DNA form, the CDR3 reads TGCGCCAGCAGACATTCAACTGAAGCTTTCTTT.

The V gene is TRBV6-2 or TRBV6-3, the J gene TRBJ2-7, with 11 bases matching TRBD2. V was clipped by 4 bases and J by 4 bases; unmatched bases: 6. This CDR3 region has 15 residues. The germline V gene encodes CDR1 MNHEY and CDR2 SVGEGT. The DNA of the CDR3 is TGTGCCAGCAGTTCGATAGCGGGAGGGCGGTACGAGCAGTACTTC. It specifies CASSSIAGGRYEQYF.

The chain joins TRBV5-1 to TRBJ2-7, with 11 nucleotides matching TRBD1. J lost 2 bases, V lost 4 bases, and 8 bases had no gene match. The CDR3 is made up of 16 amino acids. Germline lookup yields CDR1 SGHRS and CDR2 YFSETQ. CDR3 bases: TGCGCCAGCAGCCCATCTCCGGGACAGGGGGCCTACGAGCAGTACTTC. This encodes CASSPSPGQGAYEQYF.

J is TRBJ2-7 and V is TRBV7-3; 9 bases align to TRBD1. CDR1 is SGHTA and CDR2 is FQGTGA in the germline V gene. The CDR3 has 15 residues. Losses at the gene ends were 4 bases for V and 10 bases for J; bases not matched to a gene: 14. The CDR3 loop is CASSSPPGTGREQYF. The CDR3 DNA reads as TGTGCCAGCAGCTCCCCCCCCGGGACAGGGCGTGAACAGTACTTC.

This clonotype has ten or more counts. The rearrangement links TRBV9 to TRBJ2-3; D remains ambiguous. CDR3 size: 15 residues. Germline assignment: CDR1 SGDLS and CDR2 YYNGEE. The V end lost 0 bases, the J end lost 2 bases, and 10 bases lay between the germline ends. The CDR3 sequence is CASSVGNYHTDTQYF. The DNA of the CDR3 is TGTGCCAGCAGCGTAGGGAACTACCACACAGATACGCAGTATTTT.

This clonotype was recorded a few times. This chain links TRBV4-2 with TRBJ1-1; 7 bases are shared with TRBD1. CDR1 and CDR2 (germline): LGHNA, YNFKEQ. V lost 0 bases and J lost 5; bases outside the gene matches: 9. The CDR3 consists of 16 residues. CDR3 residues: CASSQDRAGGGTEAFF. DNA of the CDR3: TGTGCCAGCAGCCAAGATCGGGCAGGGGGGGGGACTGAAGCTTTCTTT.

This clonotype was detected only a few times. The rearrangement links TRBV5-1 to TRBJ1-1; 7 bases fit TRBD1. The CDR3 loop spans 17 amino acids. CDR1 SGHRS and CDR2 YFSETQ come from the germline V gene. V lost 4 bases and J lost 4; bases outside the gene matches: 16. CDR3 bases: TGCGCCAGCAGCCCACGAGAACGACAGGGCAAGGTCACTGAAGCTTTCTTT. It encodes CASSPRERQGKVTEAFF.

This sequence joins TRBV18 and TRBJ1-2; 7 nucleotides match TRBD1. V shed 3 bases, J shed 7 bases, and the junction held 5 bases outside the gene matches. CDR1 and CDR2 from the germline V gene are KGHSH and LQKENI. The CDR3 has 13 amino acids. As DNA, the CDR3 is TGTGCCAGCTCACCTCTACAGGGGCCTGGCTACACCTTC. This translates into CASSPLQGPGYTF.

This clonotype was observed at least ten times. The chain is built from TRBV12-3 or TRBV12-4 and TRBJ2-2, with 7 bases that match TRBD1. The length of the CDR3 is 13 residues. J gave up 6 bases and V 7 bases, and 5 bases lay outside the gene matches. As DNA, the CDR3 is TGTGCCAGCAAACCACAGGGGCCCGGGGAGCTGTTTTTT. Its translation: CASKPQGPGELFF.

This clonotype was counted at least ten times. The J gene is TRBJ1-6, the V gene TRBV6-1; weak D call: TRBD1 (6 bases). Germline CDR1 and CDR2: MNHNS and SASEGT. The V gene lost 5 bases and the J gene lost 8 bases, with 10 bases spanning the gap. CDR3 length: 13 amino acids. The CDR3 bases are TGTGCCAGCAGTTTACAGGGTCATTCACCCCTCCACTTT. It yields the protein CASSLQGHSPLHF.

CDR3 residues: CATSDGGQGELFF. For the CDR3, the DNA is TGTGCCACCAGTGATGGCGGACAGGGGGAGCTGTTTTTT. The chain combines TRBV24-1 with TRBJ2-2; possibly TRBD1 for D (6 bases). The germline V gene has CDR1 KGHDR and CDR2 SFDVKD. V lost 3 bases and J lost 8, with 9 bases in between. The CDR3 has 13 residues.

The rearrangement links TRBV7-3 to TRBJ2-1, with D possibly being TRBD2 (5 bases). The CDR3 spans 16 residues. The V end lost 4 bases, the J end lost 1 base, and 14 bases lay between the germline ends. Germline loops: CDR1 SGHTA, CDR2 FQGTGA. In DNA, the CDR3 is TGTGCCAGCAGCTACGGACGGGGAGAGTCCTACAATGAGCAGTTCTTC. Protein sequence: CASSYGRGESYNEQFF.

Comment on this clonotype: This may come from a read error, since a much larger clone is one base off. The chain recombines TRBV10-3 with TRBJ1-1; D is unclear. V gave up 10 bases and J gave up 4 bases, with 16 bases separating them. The germline CDR1 and CDR2 sequences are ENHRY and SYGVKD. The CDR3 has 13 residues. CDR3 in amino acids: CATGPASSTEAFF. The CDR3 DNA reads TGTGCCACCGGGCCGGCTTCTAGCACTGAAGCTTTCTTT.

This clonotype has more than one count but fewer than ten. The chain employs TRBV5-5 and TRBJ2-7; 10 bases align to TRBD2. The germline V gene encodes CDR1 SGHKS and CDR2 YYEKEE (reference sequence). The CDR3 contains 15 residues. The junction had 9 bases not matched to a gene; V was cut back by 3 bases and J by 6 bases. As DNA, the CDR3 is TGTGCCAGCAGCTCTAGCGGGAGTTCCTATCGCGAGCAGTACTTC. Translated: CASSSSGSSYREQYF.

There are many counts of this clonotype. This chain connects TRBV15 to TRBJ2-1; TRBD1 is a possible D gene (5 bases). V gave up 1 base and J gave up 6 bases, with 16 bases separating them. Germline assignment: CDR1 LNHNV and CDR2 YYDKDF (reference sequence). This CDR3 has 16 amino acids. The CDR3 sequence is CATSRANGDSLNEQFF. CDR3 sequence (DNA): TGTGCCACCAGCAGAGCGAATGGAGACAGCCTCAATGAGCAGTTCTTC. The full variable domain, its missing parts supplied by reference TRBV15 and TRBJ2-1, is DAMVIQNPRYQVTQFGKPVTLSCSQTLNHNVMYWYQQKSSQAPKLLFHYYDKDFNNEADTPDNFQSRRPNTSFCFLDIRSPGLGDTAMYLCATSRANGDSLNEQFFGPGTRLTVL.

Ten or more counts support this clonotype. V is TRBV3-1 and J is TRBJ2-5; 7 positions agree with TRBD2. The CDR3 sequence is 15 residues long. V lost 4 bases, J lost 0 bases, and 5 bases stayed unmatched. The germline CDR1 and CDR2 sequences are LGHDT and YNNKEL (reference sequence). CDR3 loop: CASSRQRGDQETQYF. The CDR3 nucleotides read TGTGCCAGCAGCCGCCAACGGGGGGACCAAGAGACCCAGTACTTC.